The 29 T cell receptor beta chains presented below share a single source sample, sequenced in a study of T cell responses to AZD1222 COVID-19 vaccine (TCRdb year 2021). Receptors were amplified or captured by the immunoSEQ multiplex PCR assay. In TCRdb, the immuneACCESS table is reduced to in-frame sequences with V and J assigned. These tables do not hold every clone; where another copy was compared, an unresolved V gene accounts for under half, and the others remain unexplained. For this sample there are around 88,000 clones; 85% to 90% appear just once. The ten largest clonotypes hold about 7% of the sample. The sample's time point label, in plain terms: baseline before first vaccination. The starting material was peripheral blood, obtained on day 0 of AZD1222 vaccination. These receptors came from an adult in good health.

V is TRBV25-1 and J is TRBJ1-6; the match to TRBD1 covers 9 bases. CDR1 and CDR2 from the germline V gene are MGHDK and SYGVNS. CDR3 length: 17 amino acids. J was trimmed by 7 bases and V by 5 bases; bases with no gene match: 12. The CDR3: CASSPQAGTGSNSPLHF. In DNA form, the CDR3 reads TGTGCCAGCAGTCCACAGGCCGGGACAGGGAGCAATTCACCCCTCCACTTT.

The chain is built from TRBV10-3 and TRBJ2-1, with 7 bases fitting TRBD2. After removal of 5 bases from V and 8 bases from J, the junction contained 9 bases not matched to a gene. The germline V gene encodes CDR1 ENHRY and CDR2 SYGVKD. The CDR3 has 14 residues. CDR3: CAISPGGGPDEQFF. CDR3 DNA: TGTGCCATCAGTCCTGGGGGAGGGCCGGATGAGCAGTTCTTC.

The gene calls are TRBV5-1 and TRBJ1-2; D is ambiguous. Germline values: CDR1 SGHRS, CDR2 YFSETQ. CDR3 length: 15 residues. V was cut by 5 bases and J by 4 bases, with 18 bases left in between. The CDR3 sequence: CASRQAGNVLYGYTF. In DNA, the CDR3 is TGCGCCAGCAGACAAGCCGGGAACGTCCTCTATGGCTACACCTTC. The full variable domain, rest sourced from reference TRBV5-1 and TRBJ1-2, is KAGVTQTPRYLIKTRGQQVTLSCSPISGHRSVSWYQQTPGQGLQFLFEYFSETQRNKGNFPGRFSGRQFSNSRSEMNVSTLELGDSALYLCASRQAGNVLYGYTFGSGTRLTVV.

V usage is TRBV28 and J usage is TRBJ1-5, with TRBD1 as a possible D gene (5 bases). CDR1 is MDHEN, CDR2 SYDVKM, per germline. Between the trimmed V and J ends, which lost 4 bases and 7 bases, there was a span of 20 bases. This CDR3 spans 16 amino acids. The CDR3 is CASSSPSGTTAQPQHF. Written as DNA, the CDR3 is TGTGCCAGCAGTTCCCCCTCCGGGACCACTGCACAGCCCCAGCATTTT.

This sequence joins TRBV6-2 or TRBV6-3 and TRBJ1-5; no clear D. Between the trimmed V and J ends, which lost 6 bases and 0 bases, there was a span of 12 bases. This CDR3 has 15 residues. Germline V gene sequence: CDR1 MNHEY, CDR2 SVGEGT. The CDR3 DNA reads TGTGCCAGCAGCCTCATACCCTATAGCAATCAGCCCCAGCATTTT. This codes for CASSLIPYSNQPQHF.

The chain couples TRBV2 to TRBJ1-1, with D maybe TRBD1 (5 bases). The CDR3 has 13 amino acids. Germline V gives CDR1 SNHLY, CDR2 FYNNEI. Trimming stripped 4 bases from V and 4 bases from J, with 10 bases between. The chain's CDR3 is CASSARVGTEAFF. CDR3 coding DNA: TGTGCCAGCAGTGCCAGGGTGGGCACTGAAGCTTTCTTT.

The CDR3 protein is CASSYSVRETQYF. The CDR3 DNA reads TGTGCCAGCAGTTACTCCGTACGTGAGACCCAGTACTTC. The rearrangement uses TRBV6-2 or TRBV6-3 and TRBJ2-5; no firm D call. Trimming cost V 0 bases and J 5 bases, with 7 bases left between them. There are 13 residues in the CDR3. Germline V gene sequence: CDR1 MNHEY, CDR2 SVGEGT.

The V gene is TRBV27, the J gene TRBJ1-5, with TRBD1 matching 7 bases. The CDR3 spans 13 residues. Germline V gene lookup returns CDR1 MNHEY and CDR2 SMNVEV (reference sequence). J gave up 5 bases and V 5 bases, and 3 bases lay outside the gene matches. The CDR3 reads CASSRDRDQPQHF. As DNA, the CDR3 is TGTGCCAGCAGTAGAGACAGGGATCAGCCCCAGCATTTT.

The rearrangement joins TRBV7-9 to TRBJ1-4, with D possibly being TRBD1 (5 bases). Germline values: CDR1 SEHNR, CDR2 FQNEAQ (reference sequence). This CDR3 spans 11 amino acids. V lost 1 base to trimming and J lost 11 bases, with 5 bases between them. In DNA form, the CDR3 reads TGTGCCAGCAGCTTAGAGGGGAAACTGTTTTTT. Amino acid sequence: CASSLEGKLFF.

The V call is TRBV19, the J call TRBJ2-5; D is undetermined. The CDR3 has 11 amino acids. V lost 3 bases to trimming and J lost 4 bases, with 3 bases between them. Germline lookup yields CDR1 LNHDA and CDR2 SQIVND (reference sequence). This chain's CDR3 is CASSISETQYF. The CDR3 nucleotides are TGTGCCAGTAGTATCTCAGAGACCCAGTACTTC. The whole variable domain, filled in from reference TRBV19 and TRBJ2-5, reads DGGITQSPKYLFRKEGQNVTLSCEQNLNHDAMYWYRQDPGQGLRLIYYSQIVNDFQKGDIAEGYSVSREKKESFPLTVTSAQKNPTAFYLCASSISETQYFGPGTRLLVL.

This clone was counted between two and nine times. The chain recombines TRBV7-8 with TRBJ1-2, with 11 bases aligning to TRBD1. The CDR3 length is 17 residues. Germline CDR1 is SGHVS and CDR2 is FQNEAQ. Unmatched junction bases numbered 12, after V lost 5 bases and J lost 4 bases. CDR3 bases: TGTGCCAGCAGCACCCGGACAGGGGGCGCGGGCAGCTATGGCTACACCTTC. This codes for CASSTRTGGAGSYGYTF.

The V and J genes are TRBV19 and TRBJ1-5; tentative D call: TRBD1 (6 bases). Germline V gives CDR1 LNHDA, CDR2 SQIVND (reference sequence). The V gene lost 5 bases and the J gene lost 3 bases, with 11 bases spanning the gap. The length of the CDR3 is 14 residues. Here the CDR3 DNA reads TGTGCCAGTAGTGCAACAGGGAACAATCAGCCCCAGCATTTT. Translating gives CASSATGNNQPQHF.

The CDR3, as DNA: TGTGCCAGCAGCCGGACAGGGGCGGGGGGAAAACTGTTTTTT. Translating gives CASSRTGAGGKLFF. The rearrangement uses TRBV14 and TRBJ1-4; 9 bases align to TRBD1. Germline assignment: CDR1 SGHDN and CDR2 FVKESK. The CDR3 loop spans 14 amino acids. V shed 4 bases, J shed 10 bases, and the junction held 7 bases outside the gene matches.

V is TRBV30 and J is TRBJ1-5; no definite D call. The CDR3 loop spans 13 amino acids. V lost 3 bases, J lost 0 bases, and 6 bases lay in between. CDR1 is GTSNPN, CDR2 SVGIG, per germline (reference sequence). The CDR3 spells CAWRPDSNQPQHF. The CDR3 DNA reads TGTGCCTGGAGGCCGGATAGCAATCAGCCCCAGCATTTT.

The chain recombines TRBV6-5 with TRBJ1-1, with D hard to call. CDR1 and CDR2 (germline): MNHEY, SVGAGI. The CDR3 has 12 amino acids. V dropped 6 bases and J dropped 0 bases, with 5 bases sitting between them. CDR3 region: CASSHMNTEAFF. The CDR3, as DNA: TGTGCCAGCAGCCACATGAACACTGAAGCTTTCTTT.

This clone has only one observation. CDR3 in amino acids: CASSLDRALGEKLFF. The CDR3 DNA sequence: TGTGCCAGCAGCTTAGACAGGGCCCTCGGTGAAAAACTGTTTTTT. The rearrangement uses TRBV7-2 and TRBJ1-4; D perhaps matches TRBD1 (6 bases). The germline V and J ends were trimmed by 1 base and 7 bases, with 13 bases remaining between them. The CDR3 covers 15 residues. The V gene's germline CDR1 is SGHTA and CDR2 FQGNSA.

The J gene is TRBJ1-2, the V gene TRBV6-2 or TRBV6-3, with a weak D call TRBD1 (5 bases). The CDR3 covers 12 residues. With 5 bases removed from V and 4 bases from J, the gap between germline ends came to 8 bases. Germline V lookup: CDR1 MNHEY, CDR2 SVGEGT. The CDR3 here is CASSPTVYGYTF. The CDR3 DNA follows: TGTGCCAGCAGTCCGACAGTCTATGGCTACACCTTC.

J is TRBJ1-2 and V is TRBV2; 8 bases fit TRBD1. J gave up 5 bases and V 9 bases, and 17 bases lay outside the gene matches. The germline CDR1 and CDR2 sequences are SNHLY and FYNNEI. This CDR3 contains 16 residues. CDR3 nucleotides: TGTGCCAGTTCAGTTACAGGGGGGCTTCAGGGGTATGGCTACACCTTC. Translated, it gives CASSVTGGLQGYGYTF.

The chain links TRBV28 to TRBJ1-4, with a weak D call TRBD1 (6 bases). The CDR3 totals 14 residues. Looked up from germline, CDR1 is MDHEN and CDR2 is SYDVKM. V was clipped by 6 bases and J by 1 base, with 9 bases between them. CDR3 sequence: CASSQGRTNEKLFF. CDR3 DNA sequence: TGTGCCAGCAGCCAGGGGAGAACTAATGAAAAACTGTTTTTT.

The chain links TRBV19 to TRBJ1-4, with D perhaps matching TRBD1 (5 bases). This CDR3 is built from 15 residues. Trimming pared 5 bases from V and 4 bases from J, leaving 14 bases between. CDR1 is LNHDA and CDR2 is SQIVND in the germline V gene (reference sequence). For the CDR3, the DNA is TGTGCCAGTAGTCCAACGGGACTGAATAATGAAAAACTGTTTTTT. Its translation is CASSPTGLNNEKLFF.

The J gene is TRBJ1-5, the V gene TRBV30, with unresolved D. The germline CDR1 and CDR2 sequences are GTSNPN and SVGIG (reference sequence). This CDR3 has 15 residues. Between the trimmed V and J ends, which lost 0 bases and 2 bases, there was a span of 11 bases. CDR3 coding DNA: TGTGCCTGGAGTGTATGGGGAATCGGCAATCAGCCCCAGCATTTT. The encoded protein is CAWSVWGIGNQPQHF.

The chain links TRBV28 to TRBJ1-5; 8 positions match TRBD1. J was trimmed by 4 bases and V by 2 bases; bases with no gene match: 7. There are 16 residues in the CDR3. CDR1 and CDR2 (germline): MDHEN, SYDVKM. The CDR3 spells CASSLRQGTPNQPQHF. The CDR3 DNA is TGTGCCAGCAGTTTACGACAGGGGACCCCTAATCAGCCCCAGCATTTT. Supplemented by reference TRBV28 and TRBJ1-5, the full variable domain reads DVKVTQSSRYLVKRTGEKVFLECVQDMDHENMFWYRQDPGLGLRLIYFSYDVKMKEKGDIPEGYSVSREKKERFSLILESASTNQTSMYLCASSLRQGTPNQPQHFGDGTRLSIL.

The CDR3 spells CASRPGQGASWGYTF. The CDR3 DNA reads TGTGCCAGCAGACCCGGACAGGGGGCATCTTGGGGCTACACCTTC. The chain recombines TRBV6-5 with TRBJ1-2, with TRBD1 identical over 11 bases. Germline CDR1 reads MNHEY; CDR2 reads SVGAGI. J lost 8 bases, V lost 6 bases, and 11 bases had no gene match. The CDR3 covers 15 residues.

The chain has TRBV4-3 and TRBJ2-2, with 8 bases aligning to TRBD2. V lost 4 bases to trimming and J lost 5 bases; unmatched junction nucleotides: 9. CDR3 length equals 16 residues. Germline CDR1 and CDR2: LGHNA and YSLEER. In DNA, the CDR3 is TGCGCCAGCAGCCGGACACTAGCGGAGGCTACCGGGGAGCTGTTTTTT. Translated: CASSRTLAEATGELFF.

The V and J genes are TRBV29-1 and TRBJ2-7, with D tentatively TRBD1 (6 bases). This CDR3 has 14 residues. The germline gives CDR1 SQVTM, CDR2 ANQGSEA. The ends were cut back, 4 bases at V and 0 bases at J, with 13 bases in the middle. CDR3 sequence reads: CSVARSGVSYEQYF. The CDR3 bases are TGCAGCGTTGCCCGGTCAGGGGTCTCCTACGAGCAGTACTTC.

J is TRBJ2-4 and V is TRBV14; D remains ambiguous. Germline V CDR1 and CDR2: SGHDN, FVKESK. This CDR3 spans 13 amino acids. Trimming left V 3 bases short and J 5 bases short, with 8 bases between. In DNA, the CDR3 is TGTGCCAGCAGCCACGAACGGGAAAACATTCAGTACTTC. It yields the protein CASSHERENIQYF.

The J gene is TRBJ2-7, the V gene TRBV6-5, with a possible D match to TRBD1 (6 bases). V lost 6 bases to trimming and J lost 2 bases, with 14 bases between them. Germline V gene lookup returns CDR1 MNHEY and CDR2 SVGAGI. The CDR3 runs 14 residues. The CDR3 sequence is CASRRLTGTYEQYF. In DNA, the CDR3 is TGTGCCAGCAGACGATTGACAGGCACCTACGAGCAGTACTTC.

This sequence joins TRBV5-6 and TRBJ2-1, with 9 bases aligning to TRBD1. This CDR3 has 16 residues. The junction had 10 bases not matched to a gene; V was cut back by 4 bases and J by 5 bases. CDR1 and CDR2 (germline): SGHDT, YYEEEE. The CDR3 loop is CASSRDRETTDNEQFF. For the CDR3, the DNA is TGTGCCAGCAGCCGGGACAGGGAAACTACTGACAATGAGCAGTTCTTC.

The CDR3 DNA reads as TGCGCCAGCACCCCGGGACAGGGGAATGAAAAACTGTTTTTT. This gives the protein CASTPGQGNEKLFF. This chain uses TRBV5-1 with TRBJ1-4; 10 positions match TRBD1. The CDR3 has 14 amino acids. Germline V gene data show CDR1 as SGHRS and CDR2 as YFSETQ. V trimming: 6 bases; J trimming: 5 bases; junction bases outside the gene matches: 4.